The present T cell receptor beta chain was sequenced within a study of PD-1 blockade in classical Hodgkin lymphoma. General study points: Patients excluded were those beginning nivolumab under 1 year after ASCT. It was CD4+ TCR diversity, not CD8+, that rose significantly by C4D1. Prior to therapy, complete responders displayed diversity much like that of newly diagnosed patients. What drove the repertoire differences, possibly disease activity or prior therapy, has not been defined.

V shed 5 bases and J 2 bases; nucleotides not matched to a gene: 5. The germline V gene encodes CDR1 LNHNV and CDR2 YYDKDF (reference sequence). This CDR3 is 14 amino acids long. Sequencing used immunoSEQ multiplex PCR; TCRdb keeps in-frame clones, though not all of them. The table has roughly 48,000 clones, around nine tenths seen once. On this clone itself: What it binds is unknown.

The time point was: cycle 4 day 1 (C4D1), after more than 5 weeks of nivolumab. Each of the patients experienced relapse following autologous stem cell transplantation, and their brentuximab vedotin exposure differed. V and J are TRBV15 and TRBJ2-5; 7 positions match TRBD1. The sequences come from peripheral blood mononuclear cells (PBMCs), collected before the fourth cycle of nivolumab. The sequence came from a human donor with classical Hodgkin lymphoma. This CDR3 reads CATSPDRPQETQYF. The CDR3 DNA is TGTGCCACCAGCCCGGACAGGCCACAAGAGACCCAGTACTTC. The variable domain in full, completed from reference TRBV15 and TRBJ2-5, reads DAMVIQNPRYQVTQFGKPVTLSCSQTLNHNVMYWYQQKSSQAPKLLFHYYDKDFNNEADTPDNFQSRRPNTSFCFLDIRSPGLGDTAMYLCATSPDRPQETQYFGPGTRLLVL.